The 13 T cell receptor beta chains in this list originate from one sample, sequenced in a study of PD-L1 blockade in urothelial cancer. TCRdb's table, derived via immunoSEQ multiplex PCR, lists solely in-frame clones and lacks some. The data contain around 80,000 clones, 87% of them singletons. This specimen consisted of PBMCs, obtained around atezolizumab (anti-PD-L1) treatment. The receptors shown here come from a woman in her 70s with urothelial cancer.

The chain couples TRBV19 to TRBJ2-1; 14 bases align to TRBD2. Germline assignment: CDR1 LNHDA and CDR2 SQIVND (reference sequence). J gave up 0 bases and V 6 bases, and 10 bases lay outside the gene matches. The CDR3 runs to 19 residues. The CDR3 bases are TGTGCCAGTAGGATGACTAGCGGGAGGGCCGTAAGCTCCTACAATGAGCAGTTCTTC. This gives the protein CASRMTSGRAVSSYNEQFF.

This chain connects TRBV4-2 to TRBJ2-1, with 9 positions matching TRBD2. The germline CDR1 and CDR2 sequences are LGHNA and YNFKEQ. Trimming took 4 bases from V and 5 from J; bases not matched to a gene: 9. The CDR3 covers 16 residues. The CDR3 bases are TGTGCCAGCAGCCGCATACTAGCGGGTGTTCACAATGAGCAGTTCTTC. The encoded protein is CASSRILAGVHNEQFF.

This sequence joins TRBV6-4 and TRBJ2-2, with D maybe TRBD1 (6 bases). V lost 3 bases and J lost 4, with 12 bases in between. This CDR3 is built from 15 residues. In germline, CDR1 is MRHNA, CDR2 SNTAGT. The CDR3 sequence: CASSEETGSTGELFF. In DNA form, the CDR3 reads TGTGCCAGCAGTGAGGAGACAGGATCCACCGGGGAGCTGTTTTTT.

The rearrangement links TRBV5-1 to TRBJ2-2; D might be TRBD1 (6 bases). V shed 5 bases and J shed 1 base, with 12 bases lying between them. This CDR3 has 15 residues. The germline gives CDR1 SGHRS, CDR2 YFSETQ. The DNA for the CDR3 is TGCGCCAGCAGGTCTTTGACAGGGAACACCGGGGAGCTGTTTTTT. This gives the protein CASRSLTGNTGELFF.

This clone showed up just once. The chain joins TRBV4-1 to TRBJ1-1; 7 positions agree with TRBD1. Trimming took 2 bases from V and 4 from J; bases not matched to a gene: 4. Germline-derived CDR1 and CDR2 are MGHRA and YSYEKL. This CDR3 comprises 14 residues. The DNA for the CDR3 is TGCGCCAGCAGCCAACGTACAGGGGCCACTGAAGCTTTCTTT. It specifies CASSQRTGATEAFF.

This chain joins TRBV10-3 and TRBJ2-7; 8 positions match TRBD2. V was clipped by 10 bases and J by 5 bases; unmatched bases: 16. The CDR3 length is 15 residues. Germline-derived CDR1 and CDR2 are ENHRY and SYGVKD. The CDR3 loop is CATRGGAGGINEQYF. As DNA, the CDR3 is TGTGCCACCCGGGGGGGGGCGGGAGGAATTAACGAGCAGTACTTC.

The chain uses TRBV4-2 and TRBJ2-5, with 9 bases aligning to TRBD1. J lost 2 bases, V lost 2 bases, and 9 bases had no gene match. The length of the CDR3 is 17 residues. Per the germline V gene, CDR1 is LGHNA and CDR2 is YNFKEQ. CDR3 in amino acids: CASSQQTGGWTQETQYF. CDR3 coding DNA: TGTGCCAGCAGCCAACAAACAGGGGGCTGGACGCAAGAGACCCAGTACTTC.

This rearrangement joins TRBV4-1 to TRBJ2-7, with 14 bases lining up with TRBD2. The V gene end was trimmed by 0 bases and the J gene end by 1 base; junction bases not matched to a gene: 11. Germline CDR1 MGHRA, CDR2 YSYEKL. The CDR3 has 20 residues. CDR3 bases: TGCGCCAGCAGCCAAGATGGGGGACTAGCGGGAGCGGGGGGATCCTACGAGCAGTACTTC. Its translation: CASSQDGGLAGAGGSYEQYF.

The chain carries TRBV29-1 and TRBJ1-2; unclear D gene. The CDR3 is 12 residues long. V lost 4 bases and J lost 2, with 8 bases in between. CDR1 and CDR2 from the germline V gene are SQVTM and ANQGSEA. The CDR3 DNA sequence: TGCAGCGTTGTATCCAGAAACTATGGCTACACCTTC. Residues: CSVVSRNYGYTF.

The V call is TRBV7-9, the J call TRBJ2-7; tentatively, D is TRBD2 (6 bases). Germline V lookup: CDR1 SEHNR, CDR2 FQNEAQ (reference sequence). This CDR3 region has 14 residues. The germline V and J ends were trimmed by 0 bases and 4 bases, with 10 bases remaining between them. This chain's CDR3 is CASSLAGTAYEQYF. The CDR3 coding sequence is TGTGCCAGCAGCTTAGCGGGGACTGCTTACGAGCAGTACTTC.

This clone has only one observation. The genes are TRBV5-1 and TRBJ2-7, with D possibly matching TRBD2 (5 bases). This CDR3 region has 16 residues. Trimming pared 1 base from V and 1 base from J, leaving 15 bases between. The germline CDR1 and CDR2 sequences are SGHRS and YFSETQ. The CDR3 DNA follows: TGCGCCAGCAGCTTGTCGGGCGGGTTACTATCCTACGAGCAGTACTTC. This sequence encodes CASSLSGGLLSYEQYF.

The chain links TRBV28 to TRBJ1-3; 10 nucleotides agree with TRBD1. After removal of 6 bases from V and 0 bases from J, the junction contained 5 bases not matched to a gene. The CDR3 has 16 residues. Germline V gene lookup returns CDR1 MDHEN and CDR2 SYDVKM. CDR3 amino acids: CASRTGQGGSGNTIYF. CDR3 sequence (DNA): TGTGCCAGCAGAACCGGACAGGGGGGCTCTGGAAACACCATATATTTT. Drawing the rest from reference TRBV28 and TRBJ1-3, the complete variable domain is DVKVTQSSRYLVKRTGEKVFLECVQDMDHENMFWYRQDPGLGLRLIYFSYDVKMKEKGDIPEGYSVSREKKERFSLILESASTNQTSMYLCASRTGQGGSGNTIYFGEGSWLTVV.

The J gene is TRBJ2-7, the V gene TRBV28; 8 nucleotides agree with TRBD1. Germline CDR1 and CDR2: MDHEN and SYDVKM. This CDR3 is 13 amino acids long. CDR3 DNA: TGTGCAGTAGGACAGGGTCCGTCCTACGAGCAGTACTTC. Protein: CAVGQGPSYEQYF.